Following are 24 T cell receptor beta chains from one sample sequenced in a study of T-cell reconstitution after alpha-beta-depleted transplantation in children. Unique molecular identifiers were used in preparing the TCRbeta library. Via MiXCR, TCRdb re-called the PCR reads, giving one row per CDR3 protein. The repertoire holds about 90,000 distinct CDR3 sequences, with around 16% as singletons. The sequencing here drew on PBMCs, mostly from graft donor cells, taken 180 days after TCRalphabeta/CD19-depleted stem cell transplant. These receptors were taken from a male patient between 2 and 15 years old who had a stem cell transplant for acute lymphoblastic leukemia, so the T cells may come from the graft donor.

This clonotype has more than one count but fewer than ten. The genes are TRBV6-1 and TRBJ2-7; tentatively, D is TRBD1 (5 bases). This CDR3 contains 14 residues. V gave up 2 bases and J gave up 1 base, with 9 bases separating them. The germline CDR1 and CDR2 sequences are MNHNS and SASEGT. The CDR3 bases are TGTGCCAGCAGTGAAAGGGCAGGGTCCTACGAGCAGTACTTC. Translated, it gives CASSERAGSYEQYF.

The chain recombines TRBV6-1 with TRBJ2-3, with no clear D. CDR1 and CDR2 (germline): MNHNS, SASEGT. The CDR3 contains 11 residues. V was trimmed by 8 bases and J by 6 bases, leaving 9 bases between them. CDR3 in DNA: TGTGCCAGCGAACAAACGGATACGCAGTATTTT. Protein sequence: CASEQTDTQYF.

The chain is built from TRBV3-1 and TRBJ1-5; the D is unclear. Between the trimmed V and J ends, which lost 6 bases and 2 bases, there was a span of 26 bases. CDR3 size: 19 residues. Germline V gene lookup returns CDR1 LGHDT and CDR2 YNNKEL (reference sequence). CDR3 region: CASSAQRLVLHKGNQPQHF. CDR3 DNA sequence: TGTGCCAGCAGTGCACAACGCCTTGTGTTGCACAAGGGCAATCAGCCCCAGCATTTT.

The chain joins TRBV6-2 or TRBV6-3 to TRBJ1-1, with TRBD1 as a possible D gene (5 bases). The length of the CDR3 is 13 residues. CDR1 is MNHEY, CDR2 SVGEGT, per germline. The V end lost 7 bases, the J end lost 8 bases, and 17 bases lay between the germline ends. CDR3 DNA: TGTGCCAGCACCCCGCAGGAGGGGTGGGAAGCTTTCTTT. This encodes CASTPQEGWEAFF.

For this clonotype: This sequence may be a read error, since a much larger clone differs from it by one base. The rearrangement joins TRBV3-1 to TRBJ2-6; 15 positions agree with TRBD2. The CDR3 length is 18 residues. V lost 10 bases and J lost 0; bases outside the gene matches: 7. The germline V gene has CDR1 LGHDT and CDR2 YNNKEL (reference sequence). The CDR3: CAISWTSGGASGANVLTF. The CDR3 coding sequence is TGTGCCATCAGTTGGACTAGCGGGGGGGCCTCTGGGGCCAACGTCCTGACTTTC.

CDR3 loop: CASSSNQGAGYGYTF. CDR3 DNA sequence: TGTGCCAGCAGCTCGAACCAGGGGGCTGGCTATGGCTACACCTTC. The genes are TRBV7-2 and TRBJ1-2; 8 bases match TRBD1. Germline V CDR1 and CDR2: SGHTA, FQGNSA. The CDR3 is 15 amino acids. V shed 4 bases, J shed 4 bases, and the junction held 8 bases outside the gene matches.

This clonotype was counted only a few times. CDR3 in amino acids: CASSQELAGLHTEAFF. In nucleotides, the CDR3 is TGCGCCAGCAGCCAAGAACTGGCAGGTCTGCACACTGAAGCTTTCTTT. The chain combines TRBV4-3 with TRBJ1-1, with no clear D. With 0 bases removed from V and 3 bases from J, the gap between germline ends came to 14 bases. Germline V gene lookup returns CDR1 LGHNA and CDR2 YSLEER. The CDR3 spans 16 residues.

This clonotype occurred a few times. The J gene is TRBJ2-2, the V gene TRBV5-4; D uncertain. The CDR3 sequence is 15 residues long. V lost 0 bases, J lost 1 base, and 7 bases lay in between. The V gene's germline CDR1 is SGHNT and CDR2 YYREEE (reference sequence). Written as DNA, the CDR3 is TGTGCCAGCAGCTTGGGACTGAAGAACACCGGGGAGCTGTTTTTT. Translated: CASSLGLKNTGELFF.

This clonotype came up a few times. The chain combines TRBV25-1 with TRBJ2-5; D gene unclear. Per germline, CDR1 MGHDK and CDR2 SYGVNS. The V end was cut by 4 bases, the J end by 1 base, with 10 bases between. The CDR3 spans 14 residues. DNA for the CDR3: TGTGCCAGCAGTGGCGATCATTTCCAAGAGACCCAGTACTTC. As protein: CASSGDHFQETQYF.

The CDR3 coding sequence is TGCGCCAGCAGCGGGGGACAGGGGGACTATGGCTACACCTTC. Translating it yields CASSGGQGDYGYTF. The chain carries TRBV4-1 and TRBJ1-2, with TRBD1 matching 11 bases. The V gene's germline CDR1 is MGHRA and CDR2 YSYEKL. The trim removed 5 bases at V and 3 bases at J, leaving 2 bases unmatched. The CDR3 totals 14 residues.

This clonotype has a handful of counts. This rearrangement joins TRBV29-1 to TRBJ2-7; possibly TRBD2 for D (5 bases). The CDR3 extends over 11 amino acids. The germline gives CDR1 SQVTM, CDR2 ANQGSEA. The V and J ends lost 5 bases and 6 bases respectively, with 11 bases between them. The chain's CDR3 is CSVRGSGEQYF. CDR3 sequence (DNA): TGCAGCGTTCGGGGTAGTGGCGAGCAGTACTTC.

The gene calls are TRBV7-2 and TRBJ2-1; D not resolved. The CDR3 length is 13 residues. V lost 3 bases and J 4 bases, leaving 7 bases between the germline ends. Germline CDR1 SGHTA, CDR2 FQGNSA. The CDR3 loop is CASSLTRYNEQFF. The CDR3 bases are TGTGCCAGCAGCTTGACACGGTACAATGAGCAGTTCTTC.

The V gene is TRBV7-6, the J gene TRBJ2-2, with 12 bases that match TRBD2. V shed 5 bases, J shed 2 bases, and the junction held 6 bases outside the gene matches. CDR1 is SGHVS and CDR2 is FNYEAQ in the germline V gene. The CDR3 is 17 amino acids. CDR3 sequence (DNA): TGTGCCAGCAGCATTCCACTAGCGGGGGGTAACACCGGGGAGCTGTTTTTT. It specifies CASSIPLAGGNTGELFF. The whole variable domain, filled in from reference TRBV7-6 and TRBJ2-2, reads GAGVSQSPRYKVTKRGQDVALRCDPISGHVSLYWYRQALGQGPEFLTYFNYEAQQDKSGLPNDRFSAERPEGSISTLTIQRTEQRDSAMYRCASSIPLAGGNTGELFFGEGSRLTVL.

V is TRBV12-3 or TRBV12-4 and J is TRBJ2-2; no firm D call. The CDR3 contains 12 residues. The ends were cut back, 2 bases at V and 6 bases at J, with 4 bases in the middle. The CDR3 loop is CASSLSAGELFF. The CDR3 DNA sequence: TGTGCCAGCAGTTTATCGGCCGGGGAGCTGTTTTTT.

The chain combines TRBV6-2 or TRBV6-3 with TRBJ1-5, with 8 bases fitting TRBD1. The V gene end was trimmed by 2 bases and the J gene end by 5 bases; junction bases not matched to a gene: 23. This CDR3 has 21 amino acids. CDR1 and CDR2 from the germline V gene are MNHEY and SVGEGT. CDR3 DNA sequence: TGTGCCAGCAGTTACCACCCACGGCGGGACAGGTTGGAATGGACGGATCAGCCCCAGCATTTT. Protein: CASSYHPRRDRLEWTDQPQHF.

This clonotype has only a few counts. V usage is TRBV7-2 and J usage is TRBJ2-1; tentatively, D is TRBD1 (5 bases). The CDR3 loop spans 12 amino acids. From germline, CDR1 is SGHTA and CDR2 FQGNSA. The CDR3 sequence: CAVKGKGNEQFF. CDR3 in DNA: TGTGCGGTGAAGGGGAAAGGGAATGAGCAGTTCTTC. The full variable domain, rest sourced from reference TRBV7-2 and TRBJ2-1, is GAGVSQSPSNKVTEKGKDVELRCDPISGHTALYWYRQSLGQGLEFLIYFQGNSAPDKSGLPSDRFSAERTGGSVSTLTIQRTQQEDSAVYLCAVKGKGNEQFFGPGTRLTVL.

J is TRBJ2-2 and V is TRBV27; TRBD1 aligns across 9 bases. Germline V gene sequence: CDR1 MNHEY, CDR2 SMNVEV (reference sequence). This CDR3 has 18 residues. V was clipped by 1 base and J by 2 bases; unmatched bases: 8. The CDR3 is CASSLFAGQGVNTGELFF. The CDR3 DNA reads TGTGCCAGCAGTTTATTCGCGGGACAGGGAGTTAACACCGGGGAGCTGTTTTTT.

The chain is built from TRBV11-2 and TRBJ1-1, with 7 bases that match TRBD1. V dropped 5 bases and J dropped 3; count of bases not matched to a gene: 6. This CDR3 has 14 residues. CDR1 is SGHAT, CDR2 FQNNGV, per germline. CDR3 DNA: TGTGCCAGCAGCCCTTGGACAGGCCACACTGAAGCTTTCTTT. Amino acids: CASSPWTGHTEAFF.

In its sample, this clonotype was seen a few times. The rearrangement links TRBV27 to TRBJ2-2; TRBD1 agrees at 8 bases. The CDR3 extends over 14 amino acids. V dropped 6 bases and J dropped 6; count of bases not matched to a gene: 6. Germline V gene sequence: CDR1 MNHEY, CDR2 SMNVEV (reference sequence). The chain's CDR3 is CASSPRDRPGELFF. The CDR3 coding sequence is TGTGCCAGCAGCCCGAGGGACAGGCCCGGGGAGCTGTTTTTT.

This clonotype was seen more than once but under ten times. V is TRBV5-1 and J is TRBJ2-7; TRBD1 aligns across 9 bases. Per the germline V gene, CDR1 is SGHRS and CDR2 is YFSETQ. This CDR3 spans 13 amino acids. V was clipped by 5 bases and J by 3 bases; unmatched bases: 3. In nucleotides, the CDR3 is TGCGCCAGCAGAACAGGGGGCAACTACGAGCAGTACTTC. Its translation: CASRTGGNYEQYF.

This clonotype was seen only a few times. This chain connects TRBV29-1 to TRBJ1-2; tentative D call: TRBD1 (5 bases). Germline-derived CDR1 and CDR2 are SQVTM and ANQGSEA. With 3 bases removed from V and 2 bases from J, the gap between germline ends came to 10 bases. The CDR3 extends over 13 amino acids. CDR3 bases: TGCAGCGTTGAGAGGACACCAAACTATGGCTACACCTTC. Protein: CSVERTPNYGYTF. The variable domain in full, completed from reference TRBV29-1 and TRBJ1-2, reads SAVISQKPSRDICQRGTSLTIQCQVDSQVTMMFWYRQQPGQSLTLIATANQGSEATYESGFVIDKFPISRPNLTFSTLTVSNMSPEDSSIYLCSVERTPNYGYTFGSGTRLTVV.

V gene TRBV30 combines with J gene TRBJ2-5; no reliable D call. Trimming stripped 6 bases from V and 4 bases from J, with 9 bases between. Germline V gives CDR1 GTSNPN, CDR2 SVGIG (reference sequence). The CDR3 has 11 residues. The CDR3 DNA is TGTGCCTGTATTAGAGGAGAGACCCAGTACTTC. It is translated as CACIRGETQYF.

The genes are TRBV21-1 and TRBJ2-6; TRBD2, the D gene given by the table, was not confirmed from the DNA. TRBV21-1 constitutes a pseudogene. CDR3 size: 17 residues. The DNA for the CDR3 is TGTGTTCTCAGCGGGGGAGTTACCTGCTCTGGGGCCAACGTCCTGACTTTC. This encodes CVLSGGVTCSGANVLTF.

This clonotype was counted at least ten times. V usage is TRBV5-1 and J usage is TRBJ2-7, with D perhaps matching TRBD2 (5 bases). The length of the CDR3 is 15 residues. V dropped 0 bases and J dropped 0 bases, with 10 bases sitting between them. Germline assignment: CDR1 SGHRS and CDR2 YFSETQ. The CDR3 DNA follows: TGCGCCAGCAGCTTGGTCCCCGCGGGCTCCTACGAGCAGTACTTC. Its protein product is CASSLVPAGSYEQYF.